The present T cell receptor (beta chain) was sequenced within a study of blood T cell repertoires in COVID-19. Study-wide background: Samples representing acute and convalescent COVID-19 were sourced from the United States, Italy and Spain. PBMCs, B-cell-depleted T cells, or T cells were the source of the cDNA or gDNA that made up the material.

Germline loops: CDR1 SGHRS, CDR2 YFSETQ. This CDR3 comprises 13 residues. Unmatched junction bases numbered 5, after V lost 4 bases and J lost 5 bases. The authors' processing: Amplified reference gene primers provided the basis for estimating nucleated cell counts. Sequencing was performed with immunoSEQ multiplex PCR; in TCRdb, only in-frame clones are kept and a portion is missing. The D gene and trimming were derived from the DNA, and the V and J assignments and clone size from that table. The sample lists 95,000 to 110,000 clones, 89% occurring once. The table lists this clone with a count of one.

This chain joins TRBV5-1 and TRBJ1-2, with 7 bases aligning to TRBD1. The sequencing sample was made of peripheral blood. The clonotype comes from a woman aged 55-70 years with acute or convalescent COVID-19. The CDR3 nucleotides are TGCGCCAGCAGCCCCTCGACAGGGTATGGCTACACCTTC. Protein product: CASSPSTGYGYTF.